The 16 T cell receptor beta chains in this list originate from one sample, sequenced in a study of OX40 agonist ivuxolimab in advanced cancers. The protocol was immunoSEQ multiplex PCR, while the TCRdb copy is restricted to in-frame clones and leaves out a portion. The data hold roughly 89,000 clones, with roughly 86% observed a single time. Here the sequenced sample was CD4+ or CD8+ T cells sorted from blood, taken in a trial of the OX40 agonist ivuxolimab. The receptors derive from an adult with an advanced solid tumor such as melanoma, head and neck, liver or kidney cancer.

This clone was observed a single time. J is TRBJ1-4 and V is TRBV25-1; D possibly corresponds to TRBD1 (5 bases). Germline V gives CDR1 MGHDK, CDR2 SYGVNS. V was clipped by 0 bases and J by 8 bases, with 10 bases between them. The CDR3 is 14 residues long. The CDR3 DNA is TGTGCCAGCAGTGAATACAGGGAGGGCGAAAAACTGTTTTTT. The encoded protein is CASSEYREGEKLFF. Based on the CDR3 plus reference TRBV25-1 and TRBJ1-4, the full variable domain is EADIYQTPRYLVIGTGKKITLECSQTMGHDKMYWYQQDPGMELHLIHYSYGVNSTEKGDLSSESTVSRIRTEHFPLTLESARPSHTSQYLCASSEYREGEKLFFGSGTQLSVL.

This clone was detected once. The rearrangement joins TRBV5-1 to TRBJ1-2; maybe TRBD1 (6 bases). In germline, CDR1 is SGHRS, CDR2 YFSETQ. V lost 4 bases, J lost 3 bases, and 13 bases lay in between. CDR3 length equals 14 residues. CDR3 DNA sequence: TGCGCCAGCAGCCTGGGGGCGGGGGACTATGGCTACACCTTC. Translation: CASSLGAGDYGYTF.

This chain links TRBV7-3 with TRBJ2-3, with 7 nucleotides matching TRBD1. V lost 0 bases to trimming and J lost 5 bases; unmatched junction nucleotides: 5. The CDR3 has 15 residues. Germline values: CDR1 SGHTA, CDR2 FQGTGA. CDR3 sequence reads: CASSLTPTGIDTQYF. The CDR3, as DNA: TGTGCCAGCAGCTTAACGCCGACAGGGATAGATACGCAGTATTTT.

The rearrangement joins TRBV6-6 to TRBJ1-1; D unclear. The CDR3 has 10 amino acids. Germline V gives CDR1 MNHNY, CDR2 SVGAGI (reference sequence). Trimming left V 11 bases short and J 1 base short, with 5 bases between. Here the CDR3 reads CASGNTEAFF. CDR3 DNA: TGTGCCTCGGGGAACACTGAAGCTTTCTTT.

The table lists this clone with a count of one. The chain uses TRBV19 and TRBJ1-2, with 7 nucleotides matching TRBD1. The CDR3 totals 15 residues. CDR1 is LNHDA and CDR2 is SQIVND in the germline V gene (reference sequence). Trimming cost V 5 bases and J 5 bases; bases outside gene matches: 11. CDR3 loop: CASSPGTAIQYGYTF. The CDR3 nucleotides are TGTGCCAGTAGTCCTGGGACAGCCATCCAATATGGCTACACCTTC.

This chain uses TRBV9 with TRBJ1-2, with 9 bases aligning to TRBD1. Germline V gene sequence: CDR1 SGDLS, CDR2 YYNGEE. The CDR3 has 14 residues. The V gene end was trimmed by 2 bases and the J gene end by 4 bases; junction bases not matched to a gene: 3. CDR3: CASSVGQGSYGYTF. Here the CDR3 DNA reads TGTGCCAGCAGCGTGGGACAGGGCTCCTATGGCTACACCTTC.

V is TRBV5-1 and J is TRBJ2-7, with TRBD1 matching over 11 bases. V shed 5 bases, J shed 5 bases, and the junction held 6 bases outside the gene matches. The CDR3 runs to 14 residues. CDR1 is SGHRS and CDR2 is YFSETQ in the germline V gene. In nucleotides, the CDR3 is TGCGCCAGCAGTTTTGGACAGGGGGCGGACGAGCAGTACTTC. It codes for CASSFGQGADEQYF.

The chain joins TRBV7-9 to TRBJ1-4, with D tentatively TRBD1 (5 bases). The ends were cut back, 1 base at V and 8 bases at J, with 11 bases in the middle. CDR3 length: 14 amino acids. From germline, CDR1 is SEHNR and CDR2 FQNEAQ (reference sequence). In DNA, the CDR3 is TGTGCCAGCAGCTTAGGCGGGGCTGGGGAAAAACTGTTTTTT. Protein: CASSLGGAGEKLFF.

The chain is built from TRBV25-1 and TRBJ2-3; no definite D call. The CDR3 length is 13 residues. In germline, CDR1 is MGHDK, CDR2 SYGVNS. Trimming stripped 1 base from V and 4 bases from J, with 6 bases between. The CDR3 coding sequence is TGTGCCAGCAGTGAATCGCCGTCAGATACGCAGTATTTT. It translates to CASSESPSDTQYF.

The chain carries TRBV11-1 and TRBJ2-1, with D perhaps matching TRBD1 or TRBD2 (5 bases each). V lost 4 bases to trimming and J lost 7 bases, with 17 bases between them. Germline V gene sequence: CDR1 SGHAT, CDR2 FQDESV (reference sequence). The CDR3 has 15 residues. The CDR3 bases are TGTGCCAGCAGCTCGGGGCTAGGGAATTTTAATGAGCAGTTCTTC. It specifies CASSSGLGNFNEQFF. Based on the CDR3 plus reference TRBV11-1 and TRBJ2-1, the full variable domain is EAEVAQSPRYKITEKSQAVAFWCDPISGHATLYWYRQILGQGPELLVQFQDESVVDDSQLPKDRFSAERLKGVDSTLKIQPAELGDSAMYLCASSSGLGNFNEQFFGPGTRLTVL.

V gene TRBV18 combines with J gene TRBJ2-7, with D perhaps given as TRBD1 or TRBD2 (5 bases each). From germline, CDR1 is KGHSH and CDR2 LQKENI. CDR3 length equals 15 residues. Trimming took off 4 bases at V and 2 bases at J, with 15 bases between the two ends. For the CDR3, the DNA is TGTGCCAGCTCACTACATTCCGGGACCACCTACGAGCAGTACTTC. Translated: CASSLHSGTTYEQYF.

The CDR3 region is CASSVGGSYNEQFF. The CDR3, as DNA: TGTGCCAGCAGCGTCGGGGGCTCCTACAATGAGCAGTTCTTC. The chain joins TRBV9 to TRBJ2-1; D possibly corresponds to TRBD2 (6 bases). Germline V lookup: CDR1 SGDLS, CDR2 YYNGEE. This CDR3 is built from 14 residues. V was clipped by 2 bases and J by 0 bases, with 6 bases between them.

This chain links TRBV5-6 with TRBJ1-5, with D perhaps matching TRBD1 (6 bases). V was pared by 4 bases and J by 3 bases, with 14 bases between. CDR1 and CDR2 (germline): SGHDT, YYEEEE. There are 15 residues in the CDR3. The CDR3 region is CASSRWGGFNQPQHF. CDR3 nucleotides: TGTGCCAGCAGCCGGTGGGGGGGCTTCAATCAGCCCCAGCATTTT.

The rearrangement links TRBV29-1 to TRBJ2-4, with TRBD1 matching 9 bases. The CDR3 is 14 residues long. Germline CDR1 SQVTM, CDR2 ANQGSEA. The V and J ends lost 7 bases and 3 bases, in that order; junction bases with no gene match: 7. The CDR3, as DNA: TGCAGCGCTACAGGGGGCTTGGTCAAAAACATTCAGTACTTC. Its translation is CSATGGLVKNIQYF.

The V and J genes are TRBV15 and TRBJ1-2; 8 positions match TRBD1. Germline V CDR1 and CDR2: LNHNV, YYDKDF (reference sequence). V lost 0 bases and J lost 7; bases outside the gene matches: 10. CDR3 length equals 16 residues. CDR3 in DNA: TGTGCCACCAGCAGAGATCGAGCAGGGGGCGAGGGTGGCTACACCTTC. Its translation: CATSRDRAGGEGGYTF.

The chain carries TRBV6-1 and TRBJ2-5; TRBD1 is a possible D gene (7 bases). The ends were cut back, 0 bases at V and 3 bases at J, with 17 bases in the middle. The CDR3 contains 17 residues. Germline values: CDR1 MNHNS, CDR2 SASEGT. CDR3 residues: CASSEALGRGVKETQYF. The CDR3, as DNA: TGTGCCAGCAGTGAAGCGCTTGGCAGGGGGGTTAAAGAGACCCAGTACTTC.